Presented here are 21 T cell receptor beta chains from one specimen sequenced in a study of molecular identifiers for immune sequencing clone quantification. TCRdb reanalysed the PCR reads using MiXCR and keeps one entry per CDR3 protein. The data contain about 320,000 distinct CDR3 sequences, about a fifth of them singletons. The sequencing input was naive CD8+ T cells from blood, with Jurkat cell RNA spiked in. Subset: FACS-sorted CD8+CD4-CCR7+CD45RA+ naive T cells. Receptors were obtained from a human donor in good health. Some libraries in this study had Jurkat cell RNA spiked in.

As to this clonotype: Being one base from a much bigger clone, this may be a read error. The rearrangement uses TRBV4-3 and TRBJ1-1; D is unclear. The CDR3 extends over 14 amino acids. The germline V gene encodes CDR1 LGHNA and CDR2 YSLEER. Trimming removed 1 base at V and 4 bases at J, with 10 bases between. CDR3 loop: CASSQGPSGTEAFF. CDR3 DNA: TGCGCCAGCAGCCAAGGGCCTTCAGGCACTGAAGCTTTCTTT.

Worth noting for this clonotype: Possible read error: a much larger clone is one base away. The chain uses TRBV6-2 or TRBV6-3 and TRBJ2-5; the D gene could be TRBD1 or TRBD2 (5 bases each). Germline CDR1 reads MNHEY; CDR2 reads SVGEGT. Trimming pared 8 bases from V and 5 bases from J, leaving 24 bases between. The CDR3 extends over 16 amino acids. The CDR3 spells CASQRDQELKKETQYF. Here the CDR3 DNA reads TGTGCCAGCCAGAGGGACCAGGAGCTCAAGAAGGAGACCCAGTACTTC.

V and J are TRBV11-2 and TRBJ2-3; 13 nucleotides align to TRBD2. The junction had 8 bases not matched to a gene; V was cut back by 3 bases and J by 8 bases. The CDR3 is made up of 16 amino acids. The germline V gene encodes CDR1 SGHAT and CDR2 FQNNGV. For the CDR3, the DNA is TGTGCCAGCAGCTTCTGGACTAGCGGGAGTAAGGTTACGCAGTATTTT. Translated: CASSFWTSGSKVTQYF.

Worth noting for this clonotype: A read error may be the cause here, since a much bigger clone is one base away. The V gene is TRBV7-9, the J gene TRBJ1-1; D remains ambiguous. Trimming took off 7 bases at V and 10 bases at J, with 16 bases between the two ends. Germline lookup yields CDR1 SEHNR and CDR2 FQNEAQ (reference sequence). The CDR3 is 12 residues long. In DNA, the CDR3 is TGTGCCAGCACCGGAAGCGGGAGCGGAGCTTTCTTT. Encoded protein: CASTGSGSGAFF.

This clonotype was seen at least ten times. CDR3 region: CASSLQGTYQPQHF. The CDR3 DNA is TGTGCCAGCAGCCTACAGGGGACCTATCAGCCCCAGCATTTT. The chain links TRBV7-8 to TRBJ1-5; 7 nucleotides agree with TRBD1. Germline lookup yields CDR1 SGHVS and CDR2 FQNEAQ. This CDR3 region has 14 residues. V gave up 5 bases and J gave up 5 bases; unmatched junction bases: 6.

This clonotype came up many times. The DNA of the CDR3 is TGTGCCAGCTCCTCCTCAGAGGGAACCCAGTACTTC. Translation gives CASSSSEGTQYF. The chain links TRBV6-5 to TRBJ2-5; TRBD2 might be the D (5 bases). Trimming shortened V by 8 bases and J by 8 bases, and 15 bases separated the two germline ends. This CDR3 contains 12 residues. Germline loops: CDR1 MNHEY, CDR2 SVGAGI.

This clonotype came up a few times. This chain joins TRBV3-1 and TRBJ1-1; perhaps TRBD1 as D (5 bases). The germline V gene encodes CDR1 LGHDT and CDR2 YNNKEL (reference sequence). V was pared by 1 base and J by 1 base, with 13 bases between. There are 16 residues in the CDR3. CDR3 sequence: CASSQVRGEENTEAFF. In DNA form, the CDR3 reads TGTGCCAGCAGCCAAGTCCGGGGCGAGGAGAACACTGAAGCTTTCTTT.

This clonotype has a count of ten or more. The chain is built from TRBV5-4 and TRBJ2-7, with a tentative D call TRBD2 (6 bases). The CDR3 length is 13 residues. The germline V gene has CDR1 SGHNT and CDR2 YYREEE (reference sequence). Trimming left V 0 bases short and J 5 bases short, with 9 bases between. The CDR3 nucleotides are TGTGCCAGCAGCTTGGATGGAGGGGACGAGCAGTACTTC. It encodes CASSLDGGDEQYF.

This clonotype was observed at least ten times. This chain links TRBV11-2 with TRBJ2-5; D possibly corresponds to TRBD1 (6 bases). The V gene lost 2 bases and the J gene lost 5 bases, with 15 bases spanning the gap. Germline V CDR1 and CDR2: SGHAT, FQNNGV. The CDR3 covers 15 residues. CDR3 region: CASSLTGSFGETQYF. In DNA form, the CDR3 reads TGTGCCAGCAGCTTAACAGGGTCCTTTGGGGAGACCCAGTACTTC.

The table lists this clonotype with many counts. The chain employs TRBV5-1 and TRBJ2-7; D uncertain. Per germline, CDR1 SGHRS and CDR2 YFSETQ. Trimming took 3 bases from V and 4 from J, leaving 8 bases between them. The CDR3 has 12 residues. The CDR3 coding sequence is TGCGCCAGCAGCTCAATGAGGTACGAGCAGTACTTC. Its translation is CASSSMRYEQYF.

This clonotype has at least ten counts. This chain uses TRBV27 with TRBJ2-7; D possibly uses TRBD1 or TRBD2 (5 bases each). There are 15 residues in the CDR3. Trimming took off 4 bases at V and 2 bases at J, with 15 bases between the two ends. The germline CDR1 and CDR2 sequences are MNHEY and SMNVEV (reference sequence). CDR3 bases: TGTGCCAGCAGTTGGGGGAGTGGTCAAACCTACGAGCAGTACTTC. It translates to CASSWGSGQTYEQYF.

This clonotype was detected many times. The CDR3 DNA is TGTGCCAGCACCCGCCGGGGGCAATACACAGATACGCAGTATTTT. Amino acids: CASTRRGQYTDTQYF. This rearrangement joins TRBV12-3 or TRBV12-4 to TRBJ2-3; D may match TRBD1 or TRBD2 (6 bases each). The CDR3 loop spans 15 amino acids. V lost 7 bases to trimming and J lost 2 bases, with 16 bases between them.

This clonotype appeared a few times. The chain links TRBV21-1 to TRBJ2-2; no DNA check was done on the table's D call, TRBD2. TRBV21-1 is listed as a pseudogene. The CDR3 is 20 residues long. The CDR3 DNA follows: TGTGCCAGCAGCAAAATTAGGACTAGCGGGAGTTCAGGGAACACCGGGGAGCTGTTTTTT. This translates into CASSKIRTSGSSGNTGELFF.

This clonotype was found many times. The genes are TRBV7-9 and TRBJ2-5, with unresolved D. V lost 3 bases to trimming and J lost 5 bases, with 19 bases between them. Germline-derived CDR1 and CDR2 are SEHNR and FQNEAQ (reference sequence). The CDR3 length is 16 residues. CDR3 coding DNA: TGTGCCAGCAGCTTCCCTCCCGGACCCGCGATTGAGACCCAGTACTTC. Residues: CASSFPPGPAIETQYF.

Notes on this clonotype: At one of its ends the junction is not consistent with the germline gene, which may arise from a read error. The genes are TRBV5-3 and TRBJ2-7; 8 positions agree with TRBD1. TRBV5-3 is given ORF status, its function remaining uncertain. The CDR3 is made up of 15 amino acids. This chain's CDR3 is CASSFFGTGAYEQYF. The CDR3, as DNA: TGTGCCAGCAGCTTTTTTGGGACAGGTGCTTACGAGCAGTACTTC.

This clonotype came up many times. V and J are TRBV29-1 and TRBJ2-2, with no clear D. The CDR3 extends over 14 amino acids. Trimming pared 7 bases from V and 2 bases from J, leaving 14 bases between. Germline CDR1 reads SQVTM; CDR2 reads ANQGSEA. As DNA, the CDR3 is TGCAGCGCCTTCACGAGGCCCAACACCGGGGAGCTGTTTTTT. Translation: CSAFTRPNTGELFF.

The rearrangement uses TRBV12-3 or TRBV12-4 and TRBJ2-2; D uncertain. The CDR3 consists of 12 residues. Trimming left V 5 bases short and J 6 bases short, with 7 bases between. The CDR3 DNA is TGTGCCAGCAGTGTTGGGGCCGGGGAGCTGTTTTTT. Translated, it gives CASSVGAGELFF.

This clonotype occurred a few times. The V and J genes are TRBV7-9 and TRBJ2-2, with 8 bases fitting TRBD1. The CDR3 contains 16 residues. Germline trimming cut 5 bases from V and 3 bases from J; bases unmatched to any gene: 8. Germline CDR1 and CDR2: SEHNR and FQNEAQ (reference sequence). The CDR3 protein is CASSAPDRAYTGELFF. DNA of the CDR3: TGTGCCAGCAGCGCCCCGGACAGGGCGTACACCGGGGAGCTGTTTTTT.

In regard to this clonotype: This may be a read error: a much more frequent sequence differs by one nucleotide. The V gene is TRBV6-2 or TRBV6-3, the J gene TRBJ2-3; D is uncertain. The J call may be faulty, since TRBJ1-5 better matches the DNA end. CDR3 length: 15 residues. From germline, CDR1 is MNHEY and CDR2 SVGEGT. The CDR3 loop reads CASSYEGLGADTQHF. The DNA of the CDR3 is TGTGCCAGCAGTTACGAGGGCCTCGGCGCAGATACGCAGCATTTT.

This clonotype showed up many times. The rearrangement links TRBV7-9 to TRBJ2-1; 7 bases are shared with TRBD1. Germline CDR1 and CDR2: SEHNR and FQNEAQ (reference sequence). There are 14 residues in the CDR3. The ends lost 1 base at V and 8 bases at J; junction bases unmatched: 5. The CDR3 nucleotides are TGTGCCAGCAGCTTAGGAGGGGGCTGGGATGAGCAGTTCTTC. It yields the protein CASSLGGGWDEQFF.

This clonotype was counted many times. This chain links TRBV7-9 with TRBJ1-2; no clear D gene. The CDR3 has 15 residues. Germline CDR1 is SEHNR and CDR2 is FQNEAQ (reference sequence). The V end was cut by 1 base, the J end by 0 bases, with 9 bases between. In DNA form, the CDR3 reads TGTGCCAGCAGCTTAGATCCGGTAGCTAACTATGGCTACACCTTC. Translation: CASSLDPVANYGYTF.